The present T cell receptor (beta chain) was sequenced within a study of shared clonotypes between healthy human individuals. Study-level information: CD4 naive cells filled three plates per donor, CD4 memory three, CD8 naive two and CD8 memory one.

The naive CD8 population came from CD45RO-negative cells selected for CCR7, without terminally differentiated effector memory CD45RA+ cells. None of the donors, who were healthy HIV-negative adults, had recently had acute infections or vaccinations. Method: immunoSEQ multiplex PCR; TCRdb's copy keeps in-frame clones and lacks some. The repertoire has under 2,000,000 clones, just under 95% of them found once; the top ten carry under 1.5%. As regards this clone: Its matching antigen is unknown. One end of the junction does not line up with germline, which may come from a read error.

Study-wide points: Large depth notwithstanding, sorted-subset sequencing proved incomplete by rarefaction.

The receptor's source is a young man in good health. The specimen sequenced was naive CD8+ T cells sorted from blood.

The CDR3 nucleotides are TGTGCCAGCAGCCTAGACCTCAACTACGAGCAGTACTTC. Residues: CASSLDLNYEQYF. The V call is TRBV11-2, the J call TRBJ2-7; D is undetermined. The germline V gene has CDR1 SGHAT and CDR2 FQNNGV. CDR3 length: 13 residues.